This TCR beta chain came from a study of cytomegalovirus exposure and HLA in healthy donors. Study-level background: Genetic ancestry analysis placed 75% to 85% of the approximately 400 donors that were genotyped in the Caucasian-associated cluster. The study's findings and limits: It is likely that the observed cluster of highly shared sequence variants was a sequencing artifact. Using a false discovery rate of 0.05, a later analysis showed that 15,000 to 20,000 TCR beta sequences were associated with HLA alleles. Information on immune exposure was restricted to one variable (CMV serostatus).

The V end lost 2 bases, the J end lost 2 bases, and 10 bases lay between the germline ends. Germline loops: CDR1 SGHVS, CDR2 FQNEAQ. The CDR3 totals 14 residues. On this clone: What it binds is unknown.

It was with 60 Vbeta and 13 Jbeta primers that the PCR ran. Using immunoSEQ multiplex PCR, the repertoire was profiled, and TCRdb retains in-frame clones only, with some absent. Here the sample spans about 92,000 clones, over 75% being singletons. This receptor was identified in a man in his fifties or sixties in good health and CMV-seropositive. The genes are TRBV7-8 and TRBJ2-7; possibly TRBD1 for D (6 bases). Sequencing was carried out using PBMCs. For the CDR3, the DNA is TGTGCCAGCAGCTTACGTGCAGGGGCCTACGAGCAGTACTTC. Protein product: CASSLRAGAYEQYF.